This TCR beta chain appears in the sequencing data of a study of blood T cell repertoires in COVID-19. The CDR3 is 18 amino acids. In germline, CDR1 is SGHDN, CDR2 FVKESK. Trimming at V came to 1 base and at J to 4 bases, leaving 12 bases not matched to a gene. The table came from immunoSEQ multiplex PCR; TCRdb's copy has only in-frame clones and leaves some out. The sample includes fewer than 300,000 clones, over 75% of them seen just once. Sequencing input: PBMCs or T cells enriched from blood (not recorded which). The chain is built from TRBV14 and TRBJ2-7; 11 nucleotides agree with TRBD2. This sequence was found in a woman in her twenties or thirties who had recovered from COVID-19. In DNA form, the CDR3 reads TGTGCCAGCAGCCAAGTTACGCAGGGGGCTAGCGGGAGGTACGAGCAGTACTTC. Protein product: CASSQVTQGASGRYEQYF.